Listed here is a single T cell receptor beta chain. What it recognizes is unknown. These data belong to a study of shared clonotypes between healthy human individuals. Study-level points and caveats: Across subsets, estimated richness was generally greater for naive than for memory populations.

Deep was the level at which the assay was run. Each cell subset's genomic DNA was divided evenly among several immunoSEQ plates. The method was immunoSEQ multiplex PCR; TCRdb's version includes in-frame clones alone and lacks a portion of them. The table includes about 380,000 clones, 90% to 98% detected once. CD8 memory was a combination of CD45RO+ cells and CCR7-negative CD45RA+ TemRA cells. Trimming removed 0 bases from V and 8 bases from J; junction bases left unmatched: 7. Germline assignment: CDR1 SGHRS and CDR2 YFSETQ. The CDR3 is made up of 15 amino acids. V usage is TRBV5-1 and J usage is TRBJ1-4, with TRBD1 identical over 7 bases. The sequencing input was memory CD8+ T cells sorted from blood. Subset here: CD45RO+ cells pooled with CCR7-negative TemRA cells. This clonotype was sampled from a man aged 25 to 40 in good health. CDR3 in amino acids: CASSLGRQGGEKLFF. CDR3 in DNA: TGCGCCAGCAGCTTGGGGAGACAGGGCGGCGAAAAACTGTTTTTT.